One sample yielded the 27 T cell receptor beta chains listed below, sequenced in a study of T cells in Graves' hyperthyroidism and ophthalmopathy. Using RNA transcripts as the source, TCR beta CDR3 regions were amplified. HTBI primers were employed in a first-round RT-PCR of the TCR CDR3. TCRdb redid the calling of the multiplex PCR reads with MiXCR, one entry per CDR3 protein. This table holds fewer than 500,000 distinct CDR3 sequences, roughly 14% found once. Sequencing was carried out using blood. The receptors stem from a man aged 18 to 29 with Graves' ophthalmopathy.

This clonotype was recorded many times. This chain joins TRBV5-1 and TRBJ2-3; D is undetermined. The CDR3 contains 15 residues. V was trimmed by 4 bases and J by 0 bases, leaving 12 bases between them. CDR1 is SGHRS, CDR2 YFSETQ, per germline. The CDR3 is CASSGMTASTDTQYF. DNA of the CDR3: TGCGCCAGCAGCGGTATGACGGCAAGCACAGATACGCAGTATTTT.

This clonotype was found many times. The genes are TRBV27 and TRBJ1-2; unclear D gene. The CDR3 is 16 residues long. With 5 bases removed from V and 2 bases from J, the gap between germline ends came to 18 bases. In germline, CDR1 is MNHEY, CDR2 SMNVEV (reference sequence). CDR3 coding DNA: TGTGCCAGCAGTCCCCAGTCCGGCGGAACAAACTATGGCTACACCTTC. Translated, it gives CASSPQSGGTNYGYTF.

This clonotype was seen ten or more times. This chain links TRBV30 with TRBJ1-2; no clear D gene. CDR3 size: 12 residues. Germline loops: CDR1 GTSNPN, CDR2 SVGIG (reference sequence). The V end was cut by 7 bases, the J end by 8 bases, with 17 bases between. The CDR3 sequence: CAYYPQVVGYTF. DNA of the CDR3: TGTGCCTACTACCCGCAGGTGGTCGGCTACACCTTC.

The J gene is TRBJ1-2, the V gene TRBV5-1, with 10 nucleotides matching TRBD1. This CDR3 has 15 residues. Germline CDR1 is SGHRS and CDR2 is YFSETQ. The ends lost 4 bases at V and 6 bases at J; junction bases unmatched: 9. The CDR3 spells CASSRGGTGEHGYTF. As DNA, the CDR3 is TGCGCCAGCAGCCGGGGGGGGACAGGGGAACATGGCTACACCTTC. The whole variable domain, filled in from reference TRBV5-1 and TRBJ1-2, reads KAGVTQTPRYLIKTRGQQVTLSCSPISGHRSVSWYQQTPGQGLQFLFEYFSETQRNKGNFPGRFSGRQFSNSRSEMNVSTLELGDSALYLCASSRGGTGEHGYTFGSGTRLTVV.

This clonotype was seen only a few times. V is TRBV19 and J is TRBJ1-6, with 9 bases fitting TRBD1. Germline loops: CDR1 LNHDA, CDR2 SQIVND (reference sequence). The trim removed 6 bases at V and 9 bases at J, leaving 9 bases unmatched. The CDR3 runs 15 residues. CDR3 coding DNA: TGTGCCAGTAGCCTACAGGGGGCTTTGTCTTCACCCCTCCACTTT. Translated, it gives CASSLQGALSSPLHF.

The chain is built from TRBV4-2 and TRBJ2-3, with TRBD2 matching over 9 bases. Germline loops: CDR1 LGHNA, CDR2 YNFKEQ. J gave up 1 base and V 1 base, and 6 bases lay outside the gene matches. The length of the CDR3 is 17 residues. For the CDR3, the DNA is TGTGCCAGCAGCCAAGTAGGAAGCGGGGGGCGCACAGATACGCAGTATTTT. This sequence encodes CASSQVGSGGRTDTQYF.

This clonotype was found many times. This chain connects TRBV27 to TRBJ2-7; D possibly corresponds to TRBD1 (5 bases). Per germline, CDR1 MNHEY and CDR2 SMNVEV (reference sequence). Trimming removed 9 bases at V and 3 bases at J, with 9 bases between. This CDR3 spans 11 amino acids. CDR3 coding DNA: TGTGCCAGTTGGCAGGGCTACGAGCAGTACTTC. It translates to CASWQGYEQYF.

This clonotype was seen once. This sequence may be a read error, since a much larger clone differs from it by one base. CDR3 DNA sequence: TGTGCCGGAGACGGACAAGATACCCCGACAGGGACGTACCAAGAGACCCAGTACTTC. This translates into CAGDGQDTPTGTYQETQYF. The chain is built from TRBV6-1 and TRBJ2-5, with 7 bases matching TRBD1. V lost 11 bases to trimming and J lost 0 bases; unmatched junction nucleotides: 24. This CDR3 has 19 residues. Germline CDR1 and CDR2: MNHNS and SASEGT.

The V call is TRBV19, the J call TRBJ2-7; 7 nucleotides match TRBD1. The length of the CDR3 is 14 residues. Germline V gene lookup returns CDR1 LNHDA and CDR2 SQIVND (reference sequence). V was pared by 6 bases and J by 9 bases, with 14 bases of the junction left unmatched. CDR3 sequence: CASSSTGSPFGQYF. Here the CDR3 DNA reads TGTGCCAGTAGCTCGACAGGGTCCCCCTTCGGGCAGTACTTC.

The chain carries TRBV5-4 and TRBJ2-7, with D possibly TRBD1 on 6 matching bases. This CDR3 is built from 15 residues. CDR1 is SGHNT and CDR2 is YYREEE in the germline V gene (reference sequence). V lost 1 base to trimming and J lost 5 bases, with 16 bases between them. The CDR3 DNA follows: TGTGCCAGCAGCTTGAGTGACAGGTCCTTGGACGAGCAGTACTTC. The encoded protein is CASSLSDRSLDEQYF.

The V gene is TRBV6-1, the J gene TRBJ1-5; D is perhaps TRBD1 (6 bases). Germline CDR1 reads MNHNS; CDR2 reads SASEGT. The CDR3 length is 15 residues. Trimming removed 5 bases from V and 4 bases from J, with 15 bases in between. The CDR3 coding sequence is TGTGCCAGCAGTCACAGGGCCCCAAGGAATCAGCCCCAGCATTTT. This sequence encodes CASSHRAPRNQPQHF.

There are many counts of this clonotype. V and J are TRBV6-4 and TRBJ1-5; D ambiguous. Germline V CDR1 and CDR2: MRHNA, SNTAGT. The CDR3 loop spans 17 amino acids. Trimming removed 5 bases from V and 0 bases from J, with 17 bases in between. The chain's CDR3 is CASSKGGLPLSNQPQHF. CDR3 nucleotides: TGTGCCAGCAGTAAAGGCGGACTACCCCTTAGCAATCAGCCCCAGCATTTT.

The chain employs TRBV14 and TRBJ2-7; D uncertain. The CDR3 is 16 residues long. The V gene's germline CDR1 is SGHDN and CDR2 FVKESK. V was cut by 0 bases and J by 3 bases, with 15 bases left in between. CDR3 DNA: TGTGCCAGCAGCCAAGATCTAAACAGACCATTCTACGAGCAGTACTTC. Translation gives CASSQDLNRPFYEQYF.

This clonotype has a count of ten or more. This chain links TRBV6-1 with TRBJ2-7; TRBD1 is a possible D gene (5 bases). Germline CDR1 reads MNHNS; CDR2 reads SASEGT. V was trimmed by 3 bases and J by 3 bases, leaving 15 bases between them. The length of the CDR3 is 15 residues. As DNA, the CDR3 is TGTGCCAGCAGTGACCCAGGGCTGGGATACTACGAGCAGTACTTC. It specifies CASSDPGLGYYEQYF.

Many counts were recorded for this clonotype. This chain connects TRBV11-3 to TRBJ1-2; D gene uncertain. The CDR3 covers 15 residues. Germline CDR1 is SGHNT and CDR2 is YENEEA. Between the trimmed V and J ends, which lost 0 bases and 4 bases, there was a span of 12 bases. CDR3: CASSLDHGLSYGYTF. The CDR3, as DNA: TGTGCCAGCAGCTTAGATCACGGGTTGTCCTATGGCTACACCTTC.

This clonotype appeared many times. This chain links TRBV6-1 with TRBJ2-1, with D perhaps matching TRBD2 (6 bases). CDR1 and CDR2 from the germline V gene are MNHNS and SASEGT. CDR3 length equals 15 residues. V gave up 4 bases and J gave up 2 bases, with 12 bases separating them. CDR3 nucleotide sequence: TGTGCCAGCAGTGCGGGGGAAGAGCCCTACAATGAGCAGTTCTTC. Residues: CASSAGEEPYNEQFF.

In its sample, this clonotype was seen once. The rearrangement joins TRBV5-4 to TRBJ2-5; D ambiguous. Germline lookup yields CDR1 SGHNT and CDR2 YYREEE (reference sequence). The germline V and J ends were trimmed by 4 bases and 2 bases, with 12 bases remaining between them. The CDR3 has 14 residues. CDR3 nucleotide sequence: TGTGCCAGCAGCACGCCGGCGCAACAAGAGACCCAGTACTTC. Translation: CASSTPAQQETQYF.

The chain carries TRBV11-2 and TRBJ2-5; tentative D call: TRBD2 (9 bases). This CDR3 is 16 amino acids long. Trimming removed 3 bases from V and 4 bases from J, with 18 bases in between. Germline V gene lookup returns CDR1 SGHAT and CDR2 FQNNGV. The CDR3 reads CASSLQGAGGRETQYF. CDR3 in DNA: TGTGCCAGCAGCTTGCAGGGGGCGGGGGGGCGAGAGACCCAGTACTTC.

This sequence joins TRBV6-1 and TRBJ1-1; possible D gene TRBD1, 5 bases. This CDR3 is built from 12 residues. Germline CDR1 is MNHNS and CDR2 is SASEGT. CDR3 DNA sequence: TGTGCGACCCGGAGGGGTCTTACTGAAGCTTTCTTT. Its translation is CATRRGLTEAFF.

At least ten counts were recorded for this clonotype. The V gene is TRBV24-1, the J gene TRBJ1-2; D is undetermined. This CDR3 is 14 amino acids long. Germline-derived CDR1 and CDR2 are KGHDR and SFDVKD. The germline V and J ends were trimmed by 0 bases and 4 bases, with 8 bases remaining between them. The CDR3: CATSDLYNSYGYTF. For the CDR3, the DNA is TGTGCCACCAGTGATTTGTACAACTCCTATGGCTACACCTTC.

In this sample, this clonotype turned up many times. This rearrangement joins TRBV2 to TRBJ2-2; TRBD2 matches at 10 bases. The V and J ends lost 6 bases and 5 bases, in that order; junction bases with no gene match: 6. Germline CDR1 SNHLY, CDR2 FYNNEI. This CDR3 is 15 amino acids long. The CDR3 DNA sequence: TGTGCCAGCAGCAGGGGACTAGCGAGGACCGGGGAGCTGTTTTTT. It encodes CASSRGLARTGELFF.

As to this clonotype: A much larger clone differs by one base, so this may be a read error. The chain links TRBV10-3 to TRBJ2-1; D not resolved. The CDR3 is 14 residues long. Germline CDR1 reads ENHRY; CDR2 reads SYGVKD. Trimming pared 7 bases from V and 0 bases from J, leaving 10 bases between. The CDR3 region has the DNA TGTGCCATCACCCTGGACGGCTCCTACAATGAGCAGTTCTTC. Its protein product is CAITLDGSYNEQFF.

The rearrangement links TRBV5-4 to TRBJ2-2, with 10 nucleotides matching TRBD1. Trimming removed 4 bases from V and 6 bases from J; junction bases left unmatched: 6. CDR1 SGHNT and CDR2 YYREEE come from the germline V gene (reference sequence). This CDR3 region has 15 residues. The chain's CDR3 is CASSSGTGEAGELFF. The CDR3 DNA reads as TGTGCCAGCAGCAGTGGGACAGGGGAGGCCGGGGAGCTGTTTTTT.

This clonotype occurred many times. The chain links TRBV2 to TRBJ1-1; D remains ambiguous. V was pared by 3 bases and J by 4 bases, with 6 bases between. The CDR3 length is 12 residues. Looked up from germline, CDR1 is SNHLY and CDR2 is FYNNEI. DNA for the CDR3: TGTGCCAGCAGTGAGCAGACCACTGAAGCTTTCTTT. Amino acid sequence: CASSEQTTEAFF.

This clonotype was recorded at least ten times. The chain is built from TRBV4-1 and TRBJ2-1; TRBD2 agrees at 7 bases. J lost 3 bases, V lost 0 bases, and 8 bases had no gene match. CDR1 is MGHRA, CDR2 YSYEKL, per germline. There are 17 residues in the CDR3. CDR3 DNA sequence: TGCGCCAGCAGCCAAGACCCCTTGGCGGGAGTCTACAATGAGCAGTTCTTC. Translated, it gives CASSQDPLAGVYNEQFF.

This clonotype was seen at least ten times. The genes are TRBV2 and TRBJ2-7; D unclear. The CDR3 runs to 13 residues. Deletions cut 8 bases from V and 5 bases from J, with 16 bases between. The V gene's germline CDR1 is SNHLY and CDR2 FYNNEI. The CDR3 DNA follows: TGTGCCAGCGGGAAACGGTTGATGAACGAGCAGTACTTC. This encodes CASGKRLMNEQYF.

V is TRBV19 and J is TRBJ1-1, with D hard to call. CDR3 length: 13 amino acids. The V end lost 8 bases, the J end lost 3 bases, and 13 bases lay between the germline ends. Germline CDR1 is LNHDA and CDR2 is SQIVND (reference sequence). CDR3 in amino acids: CASGTNTDTEAFF. For the CDR3, the DNA is TGTGCCAGTGGTACAAACACCGACACTGAAGCTTTCTTT.